A single sample gave rise to the 25 T cell receptor beta chains below, sequenced in a study of blood T cell repertoires in COVID-19. Clones were sequenced by immunoSEQ multiplex PCR, and TCRdb holds only the in-frame ones, with some missing. The top ten hold about 4.6% of the sample, which has almost 40,000 clones, more than 80% seen once. Material: peripheral blood. The receptors derive from a man between 60 and 70 years old with acute or convalescent COVID-19.

This clone was seen once. This sequence joins TRBV6-4 and TRBJ2-3; D is ambiguous. V was cut by 8 bases and J by 1 base, with 13 bases left in between. This CDR3 comprises 14 residues. Looked up from germline, CDR1 is MRHNA and CDR2 is SNTAGT. The DNA for the CDR3 is TGTGCCAGCTCCACCGAGCCCGGCACAGATACGCAGTATTTT. Translated: CASSTEPGTDTQYF.

As for this clone: Other DNA sequences in the same sample also yield this CDR3. This chain uses TRBV10-2 with TRBJ1-1; weak D call: TRBD1 (5 bases). The CDR3 sequence is 15 residues long. The germline V gene encodes CDR1 WSHSY and CDR2 SAAADI. V lost 0 bases and J lost 2, with 10 bases in between. This chain's CDR3 is CASSESPRANTEAFF. CDR3 in DNA: TGCGCCAGCAGTGAGTCGCCCAGGGCCAACACTGAAGCTTTCTTT.

The gene calls are TRBV5-5 and TRBJ1-6; D gene ambiguous. There are 15 residues in the CDR3. Looked up from germline, CDR1 is SGHKS and CDR2 is YYEKEE (reference sequence). V gave up 0 bases and J gave up 7 bases, with 11 bases separating them. The CDR3 here is CASSLGWELNSPLHF. The DNA of the CDR3 is TGTGCCAGCAGCTTGGGTTGGGAGTTAAATTCACCCCTCCACTTT.

In its sample, this clone was seen a few times. The rearrangement links TRBV4-2 to TRBJ2-1; TRBD2 agrees at 12 bases. The CDR3 is made up of 18 amino acids. Trimming removed 3 bases from V and 1 base from J; junction bases left unmatched: 7. CDR1 and CDR2 (germline): LGHNA, YNFKEQ. Here the CDR3 reads CASSQKLLAGGSYNEQFF. Written as DNA, the CDR3 is TGTGCCAGCAGCCAGAAACTTCTAGCGGGAGGGTCCTACAATGAGCAGTTCTTC.

The chain joins TRBV10-3 to TRBJ1-1, with TRBD1 as a possible D gene (5 bases). Germline V gene data show CDR1 as ENHRY and CDR2 as SYGVKD. This CDR3 region has 15 residues. Trimming shortened V by 6 bases and J by 1 base, and 15 bases separated the two germline ends. The CDR3 nucleotides are TGTGCCATCAGGCAGAATGGGGCTCCGAACACTGAAGCTTTCTTT. It specifies CAIRQNGAPNTEAFF.

The V gene is TRBV7-9, the J gene TRBJ1-3; no clear D. CDR1 and CDR2 from the germline V gene are SEHNR and FQNEAQ (reference sequence). The V end lost 1 base, the J end lost 0 bases, and 13 bases lay between the germline ends. The CDR3 consists of 17 residues. The CDR3 region has the DNA TGTGCCAGCAGCTTAGGTTTTACAGCCGACTCTGGAAACACCATATATTTT. Amino acid sequence: CASSLGFTADSGNTIYF.

The chain employs TRBV24-1 and TRBJ2-3, with 7 bases that match TRBD2. The germline gives CDR1 KGHDR, CDR2 SFDVKD. The ends lost 3 bases at V and 3 bases at J; junction bases unmatched: 2. This CDR3 is built from 14 residues. Here the CDR3 DNA reads TGTGCCACCAGTGATCCGGGACTAACAGATACGCAGTATTTT. Translating gives CATSDPGLTDTQYF.

The chain couples TRBV2 to TRBJ2-2; 8 positions match TRBD1. The CDR3 is made up of 15 amino acids. The V segment lost 5 bases and the J segment 3 bases; nucleotides outside the gene matches: 5. Germline V gene data show CDR1 as SNHLY and CDR2 as FYNNEI. The CDR3 region is CASSLDRAYTGELFF. CDR3 coding DNA: TGTGCCAGCAGTCTGGACAGGGCATACACCGGGGAGCTGTTTTTT.

This clone showed up just once. The rearrangement joins TRBV29-1 to TRBJ2-2, with D possibly TRBD2 on 6 matching bases. Between the trimmed V and J ends, which lost 2 bases and 4 bases, there was a span of 14 bases. In germline, CDR1 is SQVTM, CDR2 ANQGSEA. This CDR3 contains 15 residues. The CDR3 sequence: CSVERRAKGTGELFF. The CDR3 bases are TGCAGCGTTGAAAGGAGGGCTAAAGGCACCGGGGAGCTGTTTTTT.

The table lists this clone with a few counts. The V and J genes are TRBV4-1 and TRBJ1-2; TRBD1 matches at 8 bases. The CDR3 spans 15 residues. V was clipped by 5 bases and J by 2 bases; unmatched bases: 7. Germline loops: CDR1 MGHRA, CDR2 YSYEKL. CDR3 protein: CASSVGTGINYGYTF. The CDR3 DNA reads as TGCGCCAGCAGCGTCGGGACAGGAATCAACTATGGCTACACCTTC.

This sequence joins TRBV11-3 and TRBJ2-2; D may be TRBD1 (6 bases). Trimming removed 5 bases from V and 4 bases from J, with 11 bases in between. Per the germline V gene, CDR1 is SGHNT and CDR2 is YENEEA. The CDR3 contains 14 residues. The CDR3 loop reads CASSLTGSTGELFF. The CDR3 nucleotides read TGTGCCAGCAGCCTGACAGGCTCCACCGGGGAGCTGTTTTTT.

The chain has TRBV9 and TRBJ1-2, with D unclear. Between the trimmed V and J ends, which lost 4 bases and 0 bases, there was a span of 10 bases. This CDR3 has 14 residues. Per germline, CDR1 SGDLS and CDR2 YYNGEE. CDR3 region: CASSPQISNYGYTF. DNA of the CDR3: TGTGCCAGCAGCCCCCAAATTTCTAACTATGGCTACACCTTC.

In this sample, this clone turned up once. The J gene is TRBJ2-2, the V gene TRBV6-6, with TRBD2 as a possible D gene (5 bases). The CDR3 consists of 15 residues. The germline V gene has CDR1 MNHNY and CDR2 SVGAGI (reference sequence). Between the trimmed V and J ends, which lost 7 bases and 1 base, there was a span of 13 bases. Here the CDR3 DNA reads TGTGCCAGCAAGCCACTCGGGGTGAACACCGGGGAGCTGTTTTTT. This encodes CASKPLGVNTGELFF.

This chain connects TRBV29-1 to TRBJ2-7; D is perhaps TRBD2 (5 bases). The CDR3 is 11 residues long. The V gene lost 4 bases and the J gene lost 6 bases, with 10 bases spanning the gap. The V gene's germline CDR1 is SQVTM and CDR2 ANQGSEA. This chain's CDR3 is CSVAREGEQYF. For the CDR3, the DNA is TGCAGCGTTGCCCGGGAAGGCGAGCAGTACTTC.

In this sample, this clone turned up a few times. V gene TRBV7-3 combines with J gene TRBJ1-1, with D uncertain. The CDR3 is 15 residues long. Germline V CDR1 and CDR2: SGHTA, FQGTGA. V was pared by 2 bases and J by 3 bases, with 13 bases between. This CDR3 is CASSLGGPVDTEAFF. The DNA of the CDR3 is TGTGCCAGCAGCTTAGGAGGACCCGTGGACACTGAAGCTTTCTTT.

The chain employs TRBV30 and TRBJ1-1, with a tentative D call TRBD1 (5 bases). The CDR3 is made up of 13 amino acids. Germline V lookup: CDR1 GTSNPN, CDR2 SVGIG (reference sequence). Deletions cut 4 bases from V and 9 bases from J, with 18 bases between. The CDR3 sequence: CAWTPGGVLQAFF. CDR3 DNA: TGTGCCTGGACTCCCGGGGGGGTTCTTCAAGCTTTCTTT.

The V gene is TRBV19, the J gene TRBJ2-1; 9 bases agree with TRBD2. Per germline, CDR1 LNHDA and CDR2 SQIVND (reference sequence). This CDR3 comprises 16 residues. V shed 1 base, J shed 8 bases, and the junction held 9 bases outside the gene matches. The CDR3: CASSIAAGGPEDEQFF. The CDR3 DNA follows: TGTGCCAGTAGTATAGCGGCGGGAGGGCCGGAAGATGAGCAGTTCTTC.

This clone was picked up one time. The V call is TRBV19, the J call TRBJ1-6; tentatively, D is TRBD1 (6 bases). This CDR3 spans 13 amino acids. With 4 bases removed from V and 10 bases from J, the gap between germline ends came to 11 bases. The germline gives CDR1 LNHDA, CDR2 SQIVND (reference sequence). Written as DNA, the CDR3 is TGTGCCAGTAGTACCACAGGGCGCTCACCCCTCCACTTT. Protein product: CASSTTGRSPLHF.

The V call is TRBV7-3, the J call TRBJ1-2; TRBD1 might be the D (6 bases). This CDR3 has 11 amino acids. CDR1 and CDR2 (germline): SGHTA, FQGTGA. Trimming removed 8 bases from V and 6 bases from J, with 10 bases in between. In nucleotides, the CDR3 is TGTGCCAGCGGACAGAACGATGGCTACACCTTC. It specifies CASGQNDGYTF.

This clone occurred once. The chain recombines TRBV7-9 with TRBJ2-5; 7 bases are a match to TRBD1. The V gene end was trimmed by 1 base and the J gene end by 4 bases; junction bases not matched to a gene: 0. The CDR3 spans 13 residues. Germline V gene data show CDR1 as SEHNR and CDR2 as FQNEAQ (reference sequence). The CDR3 here is CASSLGQGETQYF. Here the CDR3 DNA reads TGTGCCAGCAGCTTAGGACAGGGAGAGACCCAGTACTTC. Variable domain in full (rest from reference TRBV7-9 and TRBJ2-5): DTGVSQNPRHKITKRGQNVTFRCDPISEHNRLYWYRQTLGQGPEFLTYFQNEAQLEKSRLLSDRFSAERPKGSFSTLEIQRTEQGDSAMYLCASSLGQGETQYFGPGTRLLVL.

The chain links TRBV7-3 to TRBJ1-3; no definite D call. Germline V gene data show CDR1 as SGHTA and CDR2 as FQGTGA. CDR3 length equals 15 residues. The V and J ends lost 1 base and 0 bases respectively, with 7 bases between them. The CDR3 spells CASSLRHNSGNTIYF. As DNA, the CDR3 is TGTGCCAGCAGCTTAAGACACAACTCTGGAAACACCATATATTTT.

The genes are TRBV7-2 and TRBJ2-5, with D possibly being TRBD2 (6 bases). Germline V gene data show CDR1 as SGHTA and CDR2 as FQGNSA. This CDR3 has 15 residues. V was shortened by 1 base and J by 5 bases, with 14 bases between the two germline ends. Here the CDR3 reads CASSLGVAAVETQYF. For the CDR3, the DNA is TGTGCCAGCAGCTTAGGGGTAGCGGCTGTTGAGACCCAGTACTTC.

The genes are TRBV7-2 and TRBJ2-1; possible D gene TRBD2, 6 bases. V was trimmed by 4 bases and J by 12 bases, leaving 16 bases between them. Germline V gene data show CDR1 as SGHTA and CDR2 as FQGNSA. The CDR3 consists of 13 residues. CDR3 in amino acids: CASSSVRGYVQFF. The CDR3 DNA sequence: TGTGCCAGCAGCTCCGTGCGGGGCTACGTGCAGTTCTTC. The full variable domain, rest sourced from reference TRBV7-2 and TRBJ2-1, is GAGVSQSPSNKVTEKGKDVELRCDPISGHTALYWYRQSLGQGLEFLIYFQGNSAPDKSGLPSDRFSAERTGGSVSTLTIQRTQQEDSAVYLCASSSVRGYVQFFGPGTRLTVL.

The count of this clone is one. The V gene is TRBV20-1, the J gene TRBJ2-1; possible D gene TRBD2, 5 bases. V was trimmed by 5 bases and J by 8 bases, leaving 10 bases between them. Germline V gives CDR1 DFQATT, CDR2 SNEGSKA (reference sequence). This CDR3 is built from 11 residues. The CDR3 DNA is TGCAGTGCTGGGAAGGGAGATGAGCAGTTCTTC. It specifies CSAGKGDEQFF.

V gene TRBV23-1 combines with J gene TRBJ2-2; 8 nucleotides align to TRBD1. TRBV23-1 is an ORF for which the function is uncertain. Trimming cost V 3 bases and J 3 bases; bases outside gene matches: 9. The CDR3 loop spans 17 amino acids. The CDR3 DNA is TGCGCCAGCAGTCACTTGGGCAGGGGGCGTGACACCGGGGAGCTGTTTTTT. Its protein is CASSHLGRGRDTGELFF.